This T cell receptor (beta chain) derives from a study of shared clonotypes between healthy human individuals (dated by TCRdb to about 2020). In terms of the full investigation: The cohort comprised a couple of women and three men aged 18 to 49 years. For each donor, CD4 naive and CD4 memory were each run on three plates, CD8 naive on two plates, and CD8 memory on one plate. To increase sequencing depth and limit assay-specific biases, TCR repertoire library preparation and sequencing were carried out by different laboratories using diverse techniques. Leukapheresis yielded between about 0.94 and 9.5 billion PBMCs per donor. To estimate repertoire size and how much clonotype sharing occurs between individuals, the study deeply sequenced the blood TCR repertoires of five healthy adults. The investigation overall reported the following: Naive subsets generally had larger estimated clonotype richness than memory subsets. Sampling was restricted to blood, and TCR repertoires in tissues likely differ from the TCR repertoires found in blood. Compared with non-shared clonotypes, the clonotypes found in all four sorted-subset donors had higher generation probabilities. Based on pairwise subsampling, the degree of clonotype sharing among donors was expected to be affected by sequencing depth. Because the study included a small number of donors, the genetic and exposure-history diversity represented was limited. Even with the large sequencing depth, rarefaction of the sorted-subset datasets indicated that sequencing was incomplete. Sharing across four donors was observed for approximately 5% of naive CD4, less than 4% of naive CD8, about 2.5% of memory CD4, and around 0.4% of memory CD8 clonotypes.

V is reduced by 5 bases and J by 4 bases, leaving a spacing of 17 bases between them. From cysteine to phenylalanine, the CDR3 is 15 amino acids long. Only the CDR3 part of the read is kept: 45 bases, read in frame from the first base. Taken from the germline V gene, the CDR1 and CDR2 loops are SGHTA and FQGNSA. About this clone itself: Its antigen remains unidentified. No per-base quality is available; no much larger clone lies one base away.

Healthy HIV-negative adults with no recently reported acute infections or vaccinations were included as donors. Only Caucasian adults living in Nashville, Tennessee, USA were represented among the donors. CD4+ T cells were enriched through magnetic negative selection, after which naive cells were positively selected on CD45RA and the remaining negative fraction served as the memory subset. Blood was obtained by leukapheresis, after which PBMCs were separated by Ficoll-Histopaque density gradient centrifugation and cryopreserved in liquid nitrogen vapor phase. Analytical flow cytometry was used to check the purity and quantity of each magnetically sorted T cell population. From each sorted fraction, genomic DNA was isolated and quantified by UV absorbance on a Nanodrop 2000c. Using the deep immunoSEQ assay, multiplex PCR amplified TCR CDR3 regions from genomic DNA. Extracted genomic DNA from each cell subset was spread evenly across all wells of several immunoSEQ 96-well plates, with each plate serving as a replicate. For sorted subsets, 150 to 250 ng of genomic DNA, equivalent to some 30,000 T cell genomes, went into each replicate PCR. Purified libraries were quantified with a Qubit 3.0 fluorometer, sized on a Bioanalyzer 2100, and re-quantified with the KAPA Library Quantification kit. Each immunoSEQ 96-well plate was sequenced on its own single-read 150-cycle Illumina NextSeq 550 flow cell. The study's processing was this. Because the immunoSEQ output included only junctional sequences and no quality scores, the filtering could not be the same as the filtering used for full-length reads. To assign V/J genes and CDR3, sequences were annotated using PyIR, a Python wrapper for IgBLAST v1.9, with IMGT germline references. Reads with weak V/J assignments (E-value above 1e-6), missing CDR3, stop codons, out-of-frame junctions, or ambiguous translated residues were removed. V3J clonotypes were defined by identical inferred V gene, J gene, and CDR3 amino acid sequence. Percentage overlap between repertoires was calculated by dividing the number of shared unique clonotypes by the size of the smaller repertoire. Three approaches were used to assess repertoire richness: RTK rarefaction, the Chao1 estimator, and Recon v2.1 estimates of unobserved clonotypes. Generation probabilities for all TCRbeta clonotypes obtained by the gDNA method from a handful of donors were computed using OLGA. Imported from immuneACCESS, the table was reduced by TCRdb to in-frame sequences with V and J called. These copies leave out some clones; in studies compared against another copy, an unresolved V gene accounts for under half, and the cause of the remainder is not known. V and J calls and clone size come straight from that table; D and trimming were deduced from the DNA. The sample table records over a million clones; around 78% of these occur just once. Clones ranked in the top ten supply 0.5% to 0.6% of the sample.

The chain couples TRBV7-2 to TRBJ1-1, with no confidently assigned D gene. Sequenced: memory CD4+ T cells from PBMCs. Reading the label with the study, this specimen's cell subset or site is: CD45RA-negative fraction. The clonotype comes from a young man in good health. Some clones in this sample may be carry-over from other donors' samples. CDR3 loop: CASSPGKAFATEAFF. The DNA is TGTGCCAGCAGCCCGGGTAAGGCTTTCGCCACTGAAGCTTTCTTT.